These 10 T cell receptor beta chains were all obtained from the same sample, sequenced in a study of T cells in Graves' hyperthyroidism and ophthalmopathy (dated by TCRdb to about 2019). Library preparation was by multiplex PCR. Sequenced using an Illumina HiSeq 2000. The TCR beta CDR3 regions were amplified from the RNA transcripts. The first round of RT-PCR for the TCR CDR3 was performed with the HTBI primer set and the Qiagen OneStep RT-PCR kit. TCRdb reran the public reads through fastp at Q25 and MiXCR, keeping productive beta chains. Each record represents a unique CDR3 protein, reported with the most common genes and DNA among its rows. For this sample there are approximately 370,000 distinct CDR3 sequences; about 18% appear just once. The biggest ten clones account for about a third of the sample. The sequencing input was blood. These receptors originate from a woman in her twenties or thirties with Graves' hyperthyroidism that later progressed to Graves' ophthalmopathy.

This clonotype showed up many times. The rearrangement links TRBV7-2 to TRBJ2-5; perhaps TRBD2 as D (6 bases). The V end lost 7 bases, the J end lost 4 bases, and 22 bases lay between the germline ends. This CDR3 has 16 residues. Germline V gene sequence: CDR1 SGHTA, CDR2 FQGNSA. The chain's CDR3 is CASKNRAGISGETQYF. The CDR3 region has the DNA TGTGCCAGCAAGAATAGGGCGGGGATAAGCGGAGAGACCCAGTACTTC.

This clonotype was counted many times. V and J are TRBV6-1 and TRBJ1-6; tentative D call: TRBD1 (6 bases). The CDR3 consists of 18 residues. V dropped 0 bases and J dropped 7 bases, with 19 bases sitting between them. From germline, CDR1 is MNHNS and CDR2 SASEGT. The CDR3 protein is CASSEAQGLLIENSPLHF. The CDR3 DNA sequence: TGTGCCAGCAGTGAAGCGCAGGGGTTGTTGATTGAAAATTCACCCCTCCACTTT.

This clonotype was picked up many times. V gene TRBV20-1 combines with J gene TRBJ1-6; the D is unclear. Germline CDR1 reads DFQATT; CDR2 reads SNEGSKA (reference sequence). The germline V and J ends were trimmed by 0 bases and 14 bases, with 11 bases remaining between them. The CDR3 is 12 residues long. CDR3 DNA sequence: TGCAGTGCTAGAGATACGGCCTTCACCCTCCACTTT. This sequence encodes CSARDTAFTLHF.

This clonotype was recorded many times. The CDR3 coding sequence is TGTGCCAGCAGCTTTGCCGGGGGCGTAAAAGGGCACGAGCAGTACTTC. This codes for CASSFAGGVKGHEQYF. The V gene is TRBV7-2, the J gene TRBJ2-7; D is tentatively TRBD1 or TRBD2 (6 bases each). The germline gives CDR1 SGHTA, CDR2 FQGNSA. The V and J ends lost 3 bases and 5 bases respectively, with 20 bases between them. CDR3 size: 16 residues.

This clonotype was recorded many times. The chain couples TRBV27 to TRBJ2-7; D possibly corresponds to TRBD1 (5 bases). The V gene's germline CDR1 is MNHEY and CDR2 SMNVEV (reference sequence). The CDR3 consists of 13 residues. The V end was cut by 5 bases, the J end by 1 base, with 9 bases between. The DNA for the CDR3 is TGTGCCAGCAGTACCAGGGTTTCCTACGAGCAGTACTTC. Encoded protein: CASSTRVSYEQYF.

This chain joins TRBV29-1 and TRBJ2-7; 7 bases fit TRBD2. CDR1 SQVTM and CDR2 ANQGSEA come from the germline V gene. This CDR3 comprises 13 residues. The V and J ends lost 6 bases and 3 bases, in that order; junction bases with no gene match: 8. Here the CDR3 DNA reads TGCAGCGTAGCCCCTAGCGGATTCTACGAGCAGTACTTC. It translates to CSVAPSGFYEQYF.

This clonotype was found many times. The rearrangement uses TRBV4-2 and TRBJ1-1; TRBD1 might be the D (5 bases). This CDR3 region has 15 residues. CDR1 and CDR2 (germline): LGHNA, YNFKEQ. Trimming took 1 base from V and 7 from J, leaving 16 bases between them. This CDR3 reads CASSQGGLHGGEAFF. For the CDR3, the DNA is TGTGCCAGCAGCCAAGGCGGATTGCACGGGGGTGAAGCTTTCTTT.

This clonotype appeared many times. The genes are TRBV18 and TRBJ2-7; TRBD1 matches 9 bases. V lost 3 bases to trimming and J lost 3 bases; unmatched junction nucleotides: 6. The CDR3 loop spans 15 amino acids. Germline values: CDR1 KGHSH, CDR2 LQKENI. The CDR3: CASSPTGTGLYEQYF. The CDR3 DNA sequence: TGTGCCAGCTCACCTACCGGGACAGGGCTCTACGAGCAGTACTTC.

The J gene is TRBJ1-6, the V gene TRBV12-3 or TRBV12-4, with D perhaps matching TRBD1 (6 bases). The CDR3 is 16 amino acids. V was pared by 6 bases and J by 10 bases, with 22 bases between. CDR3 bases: TGTGCCAGCAGGATAACGACGGGCACAGGGTACTCACCCCTCCACTTT. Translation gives CASRITTGTGYSPLHF.

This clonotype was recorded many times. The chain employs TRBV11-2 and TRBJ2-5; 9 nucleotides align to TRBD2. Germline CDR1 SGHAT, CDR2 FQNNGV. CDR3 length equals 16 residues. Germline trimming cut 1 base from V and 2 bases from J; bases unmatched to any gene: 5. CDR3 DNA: TGTGCCAGCAGCTTAGTAGGTACTAGCGGGCAAGAGACCCAGTACTTC. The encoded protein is CASSLVGTSGQETQYF.